This TCR beta chain came from a study of blood T cell repertoires in COVID-19. At the level of the study: Material from acute and convalescent COVID-19 was sourced from the United States, Italy and Spain. Sources were T cells, B-cell-depleted T cells, or PBMCs; the material itself was cDNA or gDNA.

In the study's own analysis: From reference gene primer amplification, estimates of nucleated cell counts were derived. Some clones are missing from TCRdb's copy, which holds only in-frame ones; the method was immunoSEQ multiplex PCR. V and J calls and clone size come straight from that table; D and trimming were deduced from the DNA. The data show 250,000 to 300,000 clones, 65% to 90% seen once. V dropped 6 bases and J dropped 0 bases, with 9 bases sitting between them. The CDR3 consists of 14 residues. The germline V gene encodes CDR1 SNHLY and CDR2 FYNNEI. This chain uses TRBV2 with TRBJ1-5; D possibly corresponds to TRBD1 (5 bases). Material: peripheral blood. This receptor was identified in a woman in her fifties or sixties with active or convalescent COVID-19. The CDR3 DNA reads as TGTGCCAGCAGACCAGGGAATAGCAATCAGCCCCAGCATTTT. Translated, it gives CASRPGNSNQPQHF.